What follows are 21 T cell receptor beta chains derived from one specimen sequenced in a study of shared clonotypes between healthy human individuals. TCRdb keeps only in-frame clones here, not all; method: immunoSEQ multiplex PCR. Among about 490,000 clones listed, around three quarters were seen once. Source material: PBMCs. The receptor set was obtained from a woman aged 40-49 years in good health. Some clones in this sample may be carry-over from other donors' samples.

This sequence joins TRBV18 and TRBJ1-4, with TRBD1 as a possible D gene (6 bases). Trimming cost V 6 bases and J 5 bases, with 13 bases left between them. This CDR3 has 14 residues. Germline assignment: CDR1 KGHSH and CDR2 LQKENI. In DNA, the CDR3 is TGTGCCAGCTCTGGGGGCGGCCGAAATGAAAAACTGTTTTTT. Encoded protein: CASSGGGRNEKLFF. Filled out from reference TRBV18 and TRBJ1-4, the complete variable domain reads NAGVMQNPRHLVRRRGQEARLRCSPMKGHSHVYWYRQLPEEGLKFMVYLQKENIIDESGMPKERFSAEFPKEGPSILRIQQVVRGDSAAYFCASSGGGRNEKLFFGSGTQLSVL.

J is TRBJ2-2 and V is TRBV28; TRBD2 aligns across 11 bases. The CDR3 extends over 17 amino acids. The V gene end was trimmed by 7 bases and the J gene end by 4 bases; junction bases not matched to a gene: 11. Germline V gene lookup returns CDR1 MDHEN and CDR2 SYDVKM. CDR3 sequence reads: CASTIAGGAGFTGELFF. DNA of the CDR3: TGTGCCAGCACCATAGCGGGAGGGGCCGGCTTCACCGGGGAGCTGTTTTTT.

V is TRBV5-5 and J is TRBJ1-5, with D unresolved. CDR1 is SGHKS, CDR2 YYEKEE, per germline (reference sequence). With 3 bases removed from V and 0 bases from J, the gap between germline ends came to 10 bases. The CDR3 is 15 amino acids. As DNA, the CDR3 is TGTGCCAGCAGCTCGCGACCCGATAGCAATCAGCCCCAGCATTTT. Encoded protein: CASSSRPDSNQPQHF. The full variable domain, in which reference TRBV5-5 and TRBJ1-5 provide the parts outside the CDR3, is DAGVTQSPTHLIKTRGQQVTLRCSPISGHKSVSWYQQVLGQGPQFIFQYYEKEERGRGNFPDRFSARQFPNYSSELNVNALLLGDSALYLCASSSRPDSNQPQHFGDGTRLSIL.

The chain recombines TRBV7-9 with TRBJ1-2, with 10 bases lining up with TRBD1. V gave up 5 bases and J gave up 4 bases; unmatched junction bases: 7. CDR1 is SEHNR, CDR2 FQNEAQ, per germline (reference sequence). This CDR3 is 15 amino acids long. The CDR3 loop reads CASSHGQGVSYGYTF. CDR3 coding DNA: TGTGCCAGCAGCCATGGACAGGGGGTTAGCTATGGCTACACCTTC.

The CDR3 DNA reads TGCGCCAGCAGCCAAGGCTTTTCTAGCGGGAGTAGTTACGAGCAGTACTTC. It is translated as CASSQGFSSGSSYEQYF. The rearrangement joins TRBV4-1 to TRBJ2-7; 10 positions agree with TRBD2. Germline V gene lookup returns CDR1 MGHRA and CDR2 YSYEKL. Trimming took 1 base from V and 4 from J; bases not matched to a gene: 10. The CDR3 is 17 amino acids.

The rearrangement links TRBV21-1 to TRBJ2-1; TRBD2, the table's D call, was not compared with the DNA. TRBV21-1 is termed a pseudogene. This CDR3 is built from 16 residues. The CDR3 loop is CASSNASVNDYNEQFF. The CDR3 coding sequence is TGTGCCAGCAGCAACGCTAGCGTTAACGATTACAATGAGCAGTTCTTC.

The rearrangement links TRBV30 to TRBJ1-1; D is ambiguous. Germline loops: CDR1 GTSNPN, CDR2 SVGIG (reference sequence). Trimming removed 7 bases from V and 7 bases from J, with 10 bases in between. The CDR3 is 10 amino acids. The CDR3 here is CAFREVEAFF. CDR3 DNA: TGTGCCTTCCGGGAAGTTGAAGCTTTCTTT.

The V call is TRBV30, the J call TRBJ1-5, with D possibly being TRBD1 (6 bases). The CDR3 totals 14 residues. Germline CDR1 reads GTSNPN; CDR2 reads SVGIG (reference sequence). V shed 3 bases and J shed 7 bases, with 16 bases lying between them. In DNA, the CDR3 is TGTGCCTGGAGGGGGGACAATCTGGGGCAGCCCCAGCATTTT. Translated: CAWRGDNLGQPQHF. Drawing the rest from reference TRBV30 and TRBJ1-5, the complete variable domain is SQTIHQWPATLVQPVGSPLSLECTVEGTSNPNLYWYRQAAGRGLQLLFYSVGIGQISSEVPQNLSASRPQDRQFILSSKKLLLSDSGFYLCAWRGDNLGQPQHFGDGTRLSIL.

The chain uses TRBV4-1 and TRBJ2-1, with D perhaps TRBD1 or TRBD2 (5 bases each). The V gene's germline CDR1 is MGHRA and CDR2 YSYEKL. The CDR3 is 12 residues long. Trimming took off 1 base at V and 7 bases at J, with 5 bases between the two ends. The CDR3 loop is CASSQGGNEQFF. CDR3 nucleotides: TGCGCCAGCAGCCAAGGGGGGAATGAGCAGTTCTTC.

The V gene is TRBV7-2, the J gene TRBJ2-7; TRBD2 aligns across 8 bases. V dropped 1 base and J dropped 4; count of bases not matched to a gene: 9. Germline V CDR1 and CDR2: SGHTA, FQGNSA. CDR3 length: 16 residues. CDR3 in DNA: TGTGCCAGCAGCTTAGGTGGGAGCGGGAGTGGGTACGAGCAGTACTTC. Translating gives CASSLGGSGSGYEQYF.

This clone was counted many times. The chain recombines TRBV15 with TRBJ1-2; possible D gene TRBD1, 5 bases. The V and J ends lost 0 bases and 7 bases respectively, with 12 bases between them. Looked up from germline, CDR1 is LNHNV and CDR2 is YYDKDF (reference sequence). The CDR3 is 14 residues long. CDR3 nucleotide sequence: TGTGCCACCAGCAGAGATAGCAGGGATGGTGGCTACACCTTC. As protein: CATSRDSRDGGYTF.

The V gene is TRBV4-1, the J gene TRBJ2-3, with D possibly matching TRBD1 (6 bases). Germline CDR1 reads MGHRA; CDR2 reads YSYEKL. V was cut by 0 bases and J by 5 bases, with 12 bases left in between. The CDR3 covers 15 residues. CDR3 coding DNA: TGCGCCAGCAGCCAAGAGGGACACCCAGAAGATACGCAGTATTTT. Amino acid sequence: CASSQEGHPEDTQYF.

The chain carries TRBV7-9 and TRBJ2-3; 7 nucleotides match TRBD1. The J segment lost 4 bases and the V segment lost 6 bases, leaving 19 bases of the junction unmatched. The germline V gene encodes CDR1 SEHNR and CDR2 FQNEAQ (reference sequence). The CDR3 is 18 amino acids. CDR3 sequence: CASRYFPSTGKRPDTQYF. The CDR3 DNA is TGTGCCAGCAGGTATTTTCCGTCGACAGGGAAGAGACCAGATACGCAGTATTTT.

This clone was detected once. This chain uses TRBV6-6 with TRBJ2-3, with D possibly being TRBD2 (5 bases). Deletions cut 5 bases from V and 2 bases from J, with 17 bases between. Germline-derived CDR1 and CDR2 are MNHNY and SVGAGI (reference sequence). The CDR3 sequence is 16 residues long. The DNA for the CDR3 is TGTGCCAGCAGTGCTGGAGGAGGTGCCGTCACAGATACGCAGTATTTT. Its protein is CASSAGGGAVTDTQYF.

This clone was seen repeatedly, ten times or more. The rearrangement links TRBV20-1 to TRBJ2-5; D is possibly TRBD2 (5 bases). This CDR3 region has 11 residues. Germline-derived CDR1 and CDR2 are DFQATT and SNEGSKA (reference sequence). Between the trimmed V and J ends, which lost 1 base and 13 bases, there was a span of 13 bases. For the CDR3, the DNA is TGCAGTGCTAGAGTCGGAGGTCATCGGTACTTC. Translated: CSARVGGHRYF.

This clone was seen a handful of times. The genes are TRBV7-8 and TRBJ1-1, with D maybe TRBD1 (5 bases). The germline gives CDR1 SGHVS, CDR2 FQNEAQ. The CDR3 runs 13 residues. Trimming took 6 bases from V and 1 from J, leaving 9 bases between them. The CDR3 here is CASRRDGNTEAFF. In nucleotides, the CDR3 is TGTGCCAGCAGACGGGACGGGAACACTGAAGCTTTCTTT.

The chain carries TRBV19 and TRBJ1-2; D remains unclear. This CDR3 has 15 amino acids. V was pared by 1 base and J by 8 bases, with 17 bases between. CDR1 and CDR2 from the germline V gene are LNHDA and SQIVND (reference sequence). CDR3 protein: CASSIGENTDLGYTF. Written as DNA, the CDR3 is TGTGCCAGTAGTATAGGAGAGAACACCGACCTGGGCTACACCTTC. Together with reference TRBV19 and TRBJ1-2, the CDR3 gives the full variable domain: DGGITQSPKYLFRKEGQNVTLSCEQNLNHDAMYWYRQDPGQGLRLIYYSQIVNDFQKGDIAEGYSVSREKKESFPLTVTSAQKNPTAFYLCASSIGENTDLGYTFGSGTRLTVV.

This clone occurred a few times. The J gene is TRBJ2-3, the V gene TRBV7-6; 13 nucleotides align to TRBD2. Unmatched junction bases numbered 8, after V lost 3 bases and J lost 8 bases. The CDR3 loop spans 16 amino acids. The germline gives CDR1 SGHVS, CDR2 FNYEAQ. DNA for the CDR3: TGTGCCAGCAGCTTCACTAGCGGGAGGGCCCCTAGTACGCAGTATTTT. It codes for CASSFTSGRAPSTQYF.

With respect to this clone: The same CDR3 can be traced to other DNA sequences in this sample. V and J are TRBV28 and TRBJ1-4, with D possibly TRBD1 on 5 matching bases. The CDR3 extends over 15 amino acids. The germline V gene has CDR1 MDHEN and CDR2 SYDVKM. Trimming removed 3 bases at V and 8 bases at J, with 16 bases between. The CDR3, as DNA: TGTGCCAGCAGTTTTGCGGCAGGGCGACGGGAAAAACTGTTTTTT. Translating gives CASSFAAGRREKLFF.

V is TRBV5-6 and J is TRBJ2-1, with unresolved D. Germline CDR1 SGHDT, CDR2 YYEEEE. The CDR3 is made up of 11 amino acids. V was pared by 3 bases and J by 8 bases, with 6 bases between. CDR3 nucleotide sequence: TGTGCCAGCAGCTACGACCATGAGCAGTTCTTC. This translates into CASSYDHEQFF.

The chain employs TRBV14 and TRBJ1-3, with 9 bases matching TRBD1. The V gene's germline CDR1 is SGHDN and CDR2 FVKESK. The junction had 8 bases not matched to a gene; V was cut back by 4 bases and J by 1 base. The CDR3 spans 17 residues. CDR3 in DNA: TGTGCCAGCAGCCCCGGGACAGGGTTACGGTCTGGAAACACCATATATTTT. It specifies CASSPGTGLRSGNTIYF.